The entry below gives a single T cell receptor beta chain sequence along with its context. The antigen is not known. One heparinised blood draw, averaging approximately 0.11 L, came from each donor. Every bit of the isolated RNA underwent reverse transcription, so sequencing read expressed TCRB transcripts. This table comes from immunoSEQ multiplex PCR, and its TCRdb copy is limited to in-frame clones, with some not included. The top ten hold nearly 0.65% of the sample, which has about 160,000 clones, around 8% seen once. The entry originates in a study of beta chain features in type 1 diabetes. Across the whole study: Over all samples combined, 107,917,701 sorted cells were examined. Broader study findings: The cDNA sequencing approach could over-represent high-TCR-expressing cells.

Germline V CDR1 and CDR2: SGHAT, FQDESV (reference sequence). This CDR3 spans 17 amino acids. V gave up 5 bases and J gave up 6 bases; unmatched junction bases: 14. The V call is TRBV11-1, the J call TRBJ2-1; 9 nucleotides line up with TRBD1. Sequenced sample: central memory CD4+ T cells from blood. This TCR came from a man aged 18 to 29 in good health. The CDR3 reads CASSQNTGGAGFNEQFF. CDR3 DNA: TGTGCCAGCAGCCAAAATACAGGGGGCGCCGGGTTCAATGAGCAGTTCTTC.